There are a few counts of the clone carrying this T cell receptor beta chain. Patients aged 18 to 65 had newly diagnosed hyperthyroidism lasting under 2 months. Reasons for excluding patients were uncontrolled infection, other autoimmune disease, pregnancy or lactation. Diagnosing involved the use of clinical symptoms, serum thyroxine and TRAb, thyroid ultrasound and orbital computed tomography. Drawn at first hyperthyroidism diagnosis, the blood sample preceded any ophthalmopathy symptoms. This record belongs to a study of T cells in Graves' hyperthyroidism and ophthalmopathy. RNA transcripts yielded amplified TCR beta CDR3 regions. HTBI primers drove first-round RT-PCR of the TCR CDR3. In TCRdb, the multiplex PCR reads were re-called with MiXCR into one record per CDR3 protein. The sample lists under 350,000 distinct CDR3 sequences; roughly 14% were seen once. The source material was blood. This TCR came from a woman aged 25 to 45 with Graves' hyperthyroidism that later progressed to Graves' ophthalmopathy.

CDR3 sequence: CASSLGAGGTSSGANVLTF. The CDR3 region has the DNA TGCGCCAGCAGCTTGGGGGCGGGAGGTACTAGCTCTGGGGCCAACGTCCTGACTTTC. V gene TRBV5-1 combines with J gene TRBJ2-6, with TRBD2 identical over 8 bases. Trimming cost V 0 bases and J 0 bases; bases outside gene matches: 8. Germline CDR1 is SGHRS and CDR2 is YFSETQ. This CDR3 spans 19 amino acids. The full variable domain, in which reference TRBV5-1 and TRBJ2-6 provide the parts outside the CDR3, is KAGVTQTPRYLIKTRGQQVTLSCSPISGHRSVSWYQQTPGQGLQFLFEYFSETQRNKGNFPGRFSGRQFSNSRSEMNVSTLELGDSALYLCASSLGAGGTSSGANVLTFGAGSRLTVL.